The sequence of this TCR beta chain was determined in a study of blood T cell repertoires in COVID-19. Across the study: The samples span acute and convalescent COVID-19 from the United States, Italy and Spain.

Trimming cost V 8 bases and J 1 base, with 9 bases left between them. The CDR3 extends over 12 amino acids. Germline V gene sequence: CDR1 LNHDA, CDR2 SQIVND (reference sequence). TCRdb's copy holds only in-frame clones and misses some; the assay was immunoSEQ multiplex PCR. Here the sample spans about 190,000 clones, 79% being singletons. This TCR was sampled from a man aged 55 to 70 with active or convalescent COVID-19. The sample taken for sequencing was peripheral blood. The rearrangement joins TRBV19 to TRBJ2-7; D perhaps matches TRBD1 (6 bases). This CDR3 is CASSTGSYEQYF. The CDR3 DNA reads as TGTGCCAGTTCGACAGGTTCCTACGAGCAGTACTTC.